This TCR beta chain was sequenced for a study of blood T cells in healthy people across ages. The authors ran a second PCR of about 7 to 12 cycles using a sample-barcoded 5' primer and a J-beta primer mix. TCRdb called the 5' RACE reads again in MiXCR, with one record for every CDR3 protein. The sample consists of hundreds of thousands of distinct CDR3 sequences, approximately 25% of them appearing once. The germline gives CDR1 DFQATT, CDR2 SNEGSKA (reference sequence). Deletions cut 6 bases from V and 5 bases from J, with 15 bases between. The CDR3 consists of 13 residues. The same data also went into a second study, on T cells of mothers and their children.

Material for sequencing was blood. The receptor was derived from a boy under 18 in good health. V is TRBV20-1 and J is TRBJ2-3; a weak D match, TRBD2 (6 bases). CDR3 coding DNA: TGCAGTGCCCAGCTAGCGCATTTAGATACGCAGTATTTT. It codes for CSAQLAHLDTQYF.